This T cell receptor (beta chain) was retrieved from a study of cytomegalovirus exposure and HLA in healthy donors. It was with 60 Vbeta and 13 Jbeta primers that the PCR ran. The data were produced by immunoSEQ multiplex PCR, yet TCRdb's version contains in-frame clones alone and is incomplete. The sample holds 90,000 to 150,000 clones. The sample consisted of PBMCs. This TCR was sampled from a man aged 18 to 30 in good health and CMV-seronegative.

The DNA for the CDR3 is TGCGCCAGCAGCCGGCCGGGACTAGGAATAGGTACGCAGTATTTT. Translating gives CASSRPGLGIGTQYF. The rearrangement joins TRBV4-1 to TRBJ2-3, with 8 positions matching TRBD2. J was trimmed by 8 bases and V by 4 bases; bases with no gene match: 11. Germline CDR1 is MGHRA and CDR2 is YSYEKL. This CDR3 comprises 15 residues.